These 18 T cell receptor beta chains were all obtained from the same sample, sequenced in a study of shared clonotypes between healthy human individuals. Here immunoSEQ multiplex PCR was the method, and the copy in TCRdb shows in-frame clones only, minus some. Of over 2 million clones listed, 92% were seen once; the top ten hold 0.37%. Sequenced material: naive CD4+ T cells from PBMCs. The sample's subset: CD45RA+ positively selected. The receptors shown here come from a young man in good health. Some clones in this sample may be carry-over from other donors' samples.

The rearrangement joins TRBV6-1 to TRBJ2-3; D may be TRBD1 (6 bases). CDR1 and CDR2 (germline): MNHNS, SASEGT. The CDR3 is 20 residues long. V was trimmed by 3 bases and J by 3 bases, leaving 28 bases between them. This chain's CDR3 is CASSDFSGAALVGATDTQYF. In nucleotides, the CDR3 is TGTGCCAGCAGTGATTTCTCAGGGGCCGCATTAGTGGGTGCTACAGATACGCAGTATTTT.

This clone was seen just once. The J gene is TRBJ1-3, the V gene TRBV6-6, with no clear D. CDR3 length: 16 amino acids. Germline assignment: CDR1 MNHNY and CDR2 SVGAGI (reference sequence). V dropped 2 bases and J dropped 0 bases, with 11 bases sitting between them. In DNA, the CDR3 is TGTGCCAGCAGTTACCGACCAATAGTCTCTGGAAACACCATATATTTT. It codes for CASSYRPIVSGNTIYF.

The chain couples TRBV5-3 to TRBJ2-7, with D possibly TRBD2 on 5 matching bases. TRBV5-3 is recorded as an ORF, its role being uncertain. This CDR3 comprises 14 residues. V shed 8 bases and J shed 3 bases, with 18 bases lying between them. For the CDR3, the DNA is TGTGCCAGGGGCTCGAGGACTCTTATCTACGAGCAGTACTTC. Residues: CARGSRTLIYEQYF.

This clone came up once. This chain uses TRBV5-4 with TRBJ2-7; D uncertain. The CDR3 spans 15 residues. Germline V CDR1 and CDR2: SGHNT, YYREEE (reference sequence). V gave up 6 bases and J gave up 2 bases, with 18 bases separating them. CDR3 coding DNA: TGTGCCAGCACGAACCTTCAGGCGCCTACCTACGAGCAGTACTTC. Amino acids: CASTNLQAPTYEQYF.

J is TRBJ2-3 and V is TRBV2; TRBD1 matches at 7 bases. Looked up from germline, CDR1 is SNHLY and CDR2 is FYNNEI. This CDR3 is 14 amino acids long. The V and J ends lost 2 bases and 6 bases, in that order; junction bases with no gene match: 5. CDR3 DNA sequence: TGTGCCAGCAGTGAACAGGGGGTTTCTGATACGCAGTATTTT. This codes for CASSEQGVSDTQYF.

This clone was picked up one time. This chain links TRBV5-1 with TRBJ2-5; D is possibly TRBD1 or TRBD2 (5 bases each). This CDR3 has 16 residues. Trimming took off 7 bases at V and 5 bases at J, with 24 bases between the two ends. Germline CDR1 and CDR2: SGHRS and YFSETQ. CDR3 region: CASLRGSIGAGETQYF. CDR3 in DNA: TGCGCCAGCCTGAGGGGATCAATAGGAGCAGGCGAGACCCAGTACTTC.

This clone is a singleton in its sample. The chain combines TRBV15 with TRBJ2-1; D uncertain. Looked up from germline, CDR1 is LNHNV and CDR2 is YYDKDF (reference sequence). V shed 0 bases and J shed 0 bases, with 9 bases lying between them. CDR3 length: 16 residues. The chain's CDR3 is CATSRDLSPSYNEQFF. The CDR3 coding sequence is TGTGCCACCAGCAGAGATTTGTCTCCCTCCTACAATGAGCAGTTCTTC.

CDR3 bases: TGTGCCAGCAGTTACGCGCTGGGGGTCAGTGAGCAGTTCTTC. This sequence encodes CASSYALGVSEQFF. The rearrangement uses TRBV6-6 and TRBJ2-1, with D possibly called TRBD1 or TRBD2 (5 bases each). The CDR3 is 14 amino acids. CDR1 and CDR2 from the germline V gene are MNHNY and SVGAGI (reference sequence). The V end lost 2 bases, the J end lost 9 bases, and 14 bases lay between the germline ends.

Written as DNA, the CDR3 is TGTGCCAGTAGTCGGACGGGAGTAACGTCCGAGCAGTACTTC. This translates into CASSRTGVTSEQYF. The rearrangement uses TRBV19 and TRBJ2-7, with D possibly matching TRBD2 (6 bases). V was shortened by 5 bases and J by 6 bases, with 17 bases between the two germline ends. Germline V CDR1 and CDR2: LNHDA, SQIVND (reference sequence). CDR3 length: 14 residues. Supplemented by reference TRBV19 and TRBJ2-7, the full variable domain reads DGGITQSPKYLFRKEGQNVTLSCEQNLNHDAMYWYRQDPGQGLRLIYYSQIVNDFQKGDIAEGYSVSREKKESFPLTVTSAQKNPTAFYLCASSRTGVTSEQYFGPGTRLTVT.

This clone has only one observation. The rearrangement joins TRBV5-8 to TRBJ1-5; 7 nucleotides align to TRBD1. The CDR3 runs 15 residues. Germline CDR1 reads SGHTS; CDR2 reads YDEGEE. The V segment lost 5 bases and the J segment 5 bases; nucleotides outside the gene matches: 10. The CDR3: CASSSGQAIYQPQHF. In nucleotides, the CDR3 is TGTGCCAGCAGTTCCGGACAGGCGATTTATCAGCCCCAGCATTTT.

The chain recombines TRBV18 with TRBJ1-1, with 7 bases fitting TRBD1. J gave up 1 base and V 4 bases, and 6 bases lay outside the gene matches. Germline lookup yields CDR1 KGHSH and CDR2 LQKENI. The CDR3 runs 15 residues. CDR3 nucleotides: TGTGCCAGCTCACGTTTGGGACAGCCGAACACTGAAGCTTTCTTT. Protein: CASSRLGQPNTEAFF.

The chain combines TRBV5-1 with TRBJ2-7, with 9 bases matching TRBD1. V lost 0 bases to trimming and J lost 5 bases; unmatched junction nucleotides: 6. This CDR3 has 15 amino acids. The germline V gene encodes CDR1 SGHRS and CDR2 YFSETQ. CDR3 sequence reads: CASSLEGDRVNEQYF. DNA for the CDR3: TGCGCCAGCAGCTTGGAAGGGGACAGGGTAAACGAGCAGTACTTC.

The chain carries TRBV7-2 and TRBJ2-7, with TRBD1 as a possible D gene (5 bases). Trimming removed 1 base at V and 7 bases at J, with 14 bases between. The CDR3 covers 14 residues. The V gene's germline CDR1 is SGHTA and CDR2 FQGNSA. The CDR3 DNA sequence: TGTGCCAGCAGCTTAGGTATCCAGGGCTTAGAGCAGTACTTC. Translation gives CASSLGIQGLEQYF.

The rearrangement uses TRBV18 and TRBJ2-2; D is perhaps TRBD1 or TRBD2 (6 bases each). CDR1 is KGHSH, CDR2 LQKENI, per germline. Trimming took off 6 bases at V and 6 bases at J, with 14 bases between the two ends. This CDR3 is 14 amino acids long. CDR3 DNA sequence: TGTGCCAGCTCGCCCAAGGGGGGCCCCGGGGAGCTGTTTTTT. Protein product: CASSPKGGPGELFF.

The rearrangement links TRBV11-2 to TRBJ2-6; 7 nucleotides align to TRBD1. CDR1 and CDR2 (germline): SGHAT, FQNNGV. The CDR3 has 19 amino acids. J lost 3 bases, V lost 4 bases, and 15 bases had no gene match. CDR3 in amino acids: CASSSRTGFPPFGANVLTF. As DNA, the CDR3 is TGTGCCAGCAGCTCTCGGACAGGTTTCCCCCCTTTTGGGGCCAACGTCCTGACTTTC. The variable domain in full, completed from reference TRBV11-2 and TRBJ2-6, reads EAGVAQSPRYKIIEKRQSVAFWCNPISGHATLYWYQQILGQGPKLLIQFQNNGVVDDSQLPKDRFSAERLKGVDSTLKIQPAKLEDSAVYLCASSSRTGFPPFGANVLTFGAGSRLTVL.

This chain links TRBV6-6 with TRBJ1-3; 8 bases fit TRBD1. With 0 bases clipped from V and 6 bases from J, the junction kept 7 bases outside the gene matches. The CDR3 length is 16 residues. CDR1 MNHNY and CDR2 SVGAGI come from the germline V gene (reference sequence). In nucleotides, the CDR3 is TGTGCCAGCAGTTACTCCGGGGCAGGGGGCGAAAACACCATATATTTT. Translating gives CASSYSGAGGENTIYF.

The chain is built from TRBV11-2 and TRBJ2-7; D may be TRBD2 (5 bases). Between the trimmed V and J ends, which lost 1 base and 2 bases, there was a span of 18 bases. The CDR3 has 17 amino acids. CDR1 and CDR2 (germline): SGHAT, FQNNGV. For the CDR3, the DNA is TGTGCCAGCAGCTTAGGTGGGATGAGGGATGGGACCTACGAGCAGTACTTC. Protein sequence: CASSLGGMRDGTYEQYF.

J is TRBJ2-3 and V is TRBV18; TRBD2 might be the D (6 bases). Per germline, CDR1 KGHSH and CDR2 LQKENI. V lost 1 base, J lost 5 bases, and 7 bases lay in between. The CDR3 spans 13 residues. CDR3 nucleotide sequence: TGTGCCAGCTCACCACAGGGAGGAGATACGCAGTATTTT. Translation gives CASSPQGGDTQYF.